These 7 T cell receptor beta chains originate from one sample sequenced in a study of T-cell reconstitution after alpha-beta-depleted transplantation in children. It was with unique molecular identifiers that the TCRbeta library was prepared. TCRdb fed the PCR reads into MiXCR, producing one record per CDR3 protein. The sample includes around 5,900 distinct CDR3 sequences, 15% of them seen just once. The sample was PBMCs, mostly from graft donor cells, taken 180 days after TCRalphabeta/CD19-depleted stem cell transplant. These receptors originate from a patient younger than 10 who had a stem cell transplant for inherited bone marrow failure, so the T cells may come from the graft donor.

At least ten counts were recorded for this clonotype. The chain has TRBV7-9 and TRBJ2-3, with D possibly being TRBD1 or TRBD2 (5 bases each). This CDR3 contains 14 residues. V shed 7 bases and J shed 6 bases, with 17 bases lying between them. Germline V CDR1 and CDR2: SEHNR, FQNEAQ (reference sequence). The CDR3 DNA sequence: TGTGCCAGCAACCTCCGGGACCTCCTGGATACGCAGTATTTT. Translation: CASNLRDLLDTQYF.

This clonotype was counted ten times or more. This sequence joins TRBV3-1 and TRBJ2-2; 8 nucleotides agree with TRBD2. This CDR3 spans 17 amino acids. V shed 5 bases and J 4 bases; nucleotides not matched to a gene: 12. Germline V CDR1 and CDR2: LGHDT, YNNKEL (reference sequence). CDR3 protein: CASSFSGLVVGTGELFF. The CDR3 DNA sequence: TGTGCCAGCAGCTTCTCGGGACTAGTCGTGGGCACCGGGGAGCTGTTTTTT.

This chain uses TRBV4-1 with TRBJ1-1; D remains ambiguous. V dropped 0 bases and J dropped 3 bases, with 5 bases sitting between them. CDR3 length: 13 residues. Per germline, CDR1 MGHRA and CDR2 YSYEKL. The CDR3 region is CASSQEADTEAFF. In DNA, the CDR3 is TGCGCCAGCAGCCAAGAGGCTGACACTGAAGCTTTCTTT.

Many counts were recorded for this clonotype. This sequence joins TRBV28 and TRBJ1-2; TRBD1 agrees at 7 bases. Germline CDR1 and CDR2: MDHEN and SYDVKM. Losses at the gene ends were 5 bases for V and 2 bases for J; bases not matched to a gene: 5. This CDR3 region has 14 residues. The CDR3 loop is CASSPAGGNYGYTF. As DNA, the CDR3 is TGTGCCAGCAGTCCAGCAGGGGGGAACTATGGCTACACCTTC.

This clonotype was picked up many times. This CDR3 is CASFPTGTPVGGYTF. The CDR3 DNA sequence: TGTGCCAGCTTCCCGACCGGGACTCCCGTAGGCGGCTACACCTTC. The chain uses TRBV7-9 and TRBJ1-2; D perhaps matches TRBD1 (5 bases). The CDR3 is made up of 15 amino acids. V lost 8 bases and J 8 bases, leaving 24 bases between the germline ends. CDR1 is SEHNR, CDR2 FQNEAQ, per germline (reference sequence).

This clonotype was counted at least ten times. The chain carries TRBV29-1 and TRBJ2-7; D ambiguous. In germline, CDR1 is SQVTM, CDR2 ANQGSEA. The CDR3 extends over 11 amino acids. The V gene lost 5 bases and the J gene lost 3 bases, with 8 bases spanning the gap. The CDR3 loop reads CSVLNFYEQYF. In DNA form, the CDR3 reads TGCAGCGTTCTAAACTTCTACGAGCAGTACTTC.

This clonotype was recorded at least ten times. The rearrangement uses TRBV11-2 and TRBJ1-3; D remains unclear. Per the germline V gene, CDR1 is SGHAT and CDR2 is FQNNGV. The CDR3 is made up of 15 amino acids. Trimming cost V 4 bases and J 2 bases, with 12 bases left between them. CDR3 coding DNA: TGTGCCAGCAGCTCCCGACCGGGTGCTGGAAACACCATATATTTT. This encodes CASSSRPGAGNTIYF.